This passage covers 31 T cell receptor beta chains from one sample sequenced in a study of shared clonotypes between healthy human individuals. Sequencing used immunoSEQ multiplex PCR; TCRdb keeps in-frame clones, though not all of them. The sample carries about 380,000 clones, about 97% recorded once. The sample was memory CD8+ T cells sorted from blood. The subset: CD45RO+ cells pooled with CCR7-negative TemRA cells. The source is a man aged 30-40 years in good health.

This chain uses TRBV10-1 with TRBJ2-3, with 8 bases that match TRBD2. This CDR3 is built from 13 residues. Losses at the gene ends were 4 bases for V and 4 bases for J; bases not matched to a gene: 1. From germline, CDR1 is WNHNN and CDR2 SYGVQD (reference sequence). DNA of the CDR3: TGCGCCAGCAGTGCGGGAGGGCCAGATACGCAGTATTTT. As protein: CASSAGGPDTQYF.

The chain carries TRBV29-1 and TRBJ1-2, with 11 bases that match TRBD1. Germline values: CDR1 SQVTM, CDR2 ANQGSEA. The CDR3 spans 11 residues. Trimming at V came to 7 bases and at J to 8 bases, leaving 3 bases not matched to a gene. The CDR3 protein is CSAGTGGGYTF. The CDR3 DNA follows: TGCAGCGCTGGGACAGGGGGAGGCTACACCTTC.

The chain combines TRBV5-4 with TRBJ1-5; no firm D call. The V gene's germline CDR1 is SGHNT and CDR2 YYREEE (reference sequence). V lost 3 bases and J 5 bases, leaving 6 bases between the germline ends. The CDR3 loop spans 12 amino acids. The CDR3 region has the DNA TGTGCCAGCAGCTCCCGTGATCAGCCCCAGCATTTT. Translation gives CASSSRDQPQHF.

The chain couples TRBV15 to TRBJ2-3, with 9 nucleotides matching TRBD2. The V and J ends lost 3 bases and 2 bases, in that order; junction bases with no gene match: 21. Germline CDR1 is LNHNV and CDR2 is YYDKDF (reference sequence). The CDR3 extends over 21 amino acids. CDR3 nucleotide sequence: TGTGCCACCAGCAGTCACCGTGAGACTAGCGGCCCTTTAAAAAACACAGATACGCAGTATTTT. Its protein product is CATSSHRETSGPLKNTDTQYF. The variable domain in full, with the rest retrieved from reference TRBV15 and TRBJ2-3, is DAMVIQNPRYQVTQFGKPVTLSCSQTLNHNVMYWYQQKSSQAPKLLFHYYDKDFNNEADTPDNFQSRRPNTSFCFLDIRSPGLGDTAMYLCATSSHRETSGPLKNTDTQYFGPGTRLTVL.

This clone was found once. The chain combines TRBV7-3 with TRBJ2-7; D may be TRBD2 (5 bases). The V gene's germline CDR1 is SGHTA and CDR2 FQGTGA. Trimming pared 8 bases from V and 4 bases from J, leaving 12 bases between. The length of the CDR3 is 12 residues. CDR3 protein: CASGFPGYEQYF. In DNA, the CDR3 is TGTGCCAGCGGGTTTCCGGGGTACGAGCAGTACTTC.

The chain uses TRBV5-5 and TRBJ1-2; possible D gene TRBD1, 5 bases. Looked up from germline, CDR1 is SGHKS and CDR2 is YYEKEE (reference sequence). V lost 1 base, J lost 3 bases, and 7 bases lay in between. The CDR3 loop spans 13 amino acids. The CDR3 here is CASSLRGDYGYTF. CDR3 coding DNA: TGTGCCAGCAGCTTGCGAGGGGACTATGGCTACACCTTC.

CDR3 amino acids: CASSLDGSNQPQHF. The CDR3 DNA sequence: TGTGCCAGCAGCTTAGACGGGAGCAATCAGCCCCAGCATTTT. The chain recombines TRBV7-8 with TRBJ1-5, with no clear D. V lost 1 base and J lost 1, with 5 bases in between. From germline, CDR1 is SGHVS and CDR2 FQNEAQ. CDR3 length: 14 residues.

This chain joins TRBV28 and TRBJ1-5; D remains ambiguous. The V gene's germline CDR1 is MDHEN and CDR2 SYDVKM. CDR3 length equals 13 residues. Deletions cut 6 bases from V and 6 bases from J, with 12 bases between. The CDR3 sequence: CASRTVGTQPQHF. In DNA, the CDR3 is TGTGCCAGCAGGACGGTGGGCACTCAGCCCCAGCATTTT.

V gene TRBV10-3 combines with J gene TRBJ2-2, with D possibly being TRBD1 or TRBD2 (5 bases each). Trimming cost V 6 bases and J 0 bases, with 11 bases left between them. The CDR3 sequence is 15 residues long. Per the germline V gene, CDR1 is ENHRY and CDR2 is SYGVKD. The CDR3, as DNA: TGTGCCATCAGCCCGGGACGCTCGAACACCGGGGAGCTGTTTTTT. Translating it yields CAISPGRSNTGELFF.

The rearrangement uses TRBV28 and TRBJ1-1; a weak D match, TRBD1 (6 bases). The germline CDR1 and CDR2 sequences are MDHEN and SYDVKM. This CDR3 region has 12 residues. Trimming removed 4 bases from V and 10 bases from J, with 13 bases in between. In DNA, the CDR3 is TGTGCCAGCAGTTCCAAGGGGGTCGGAGCTTTCTTT. Residues: CASSSKGVGAFF.

CDR3 region: CASSLPYEQYF. In DNA, the CDR3 is TGCGCCAGCAGCTTGCCCTACGAGCAGTACTTC. The rearrangement uses TRBV5-1 and TRBJ2-7, with D unclear. CDR1 is SGHRS, CDR2 YFSETQ, per germline. The CDR3 totals 11 residues. Trimming removed 1 base from V and 2 bases from J, with 1 base in between.

The V and J genes are TRBV28 and TRBJ2-7; D remains unclear. Germline-derived CDR1 and CDR2 are MDHEN and SYDVKM. V was shortened by 3 bases and J by 0 bases, with 9 bases between the two germline ends. The length of the CDR3 is 14 residues. The CDR3 nucleotides read TGTGCCAGCAGTTTCCCGCTCAGCTCCTACGAGCAGTACTTC. As protein: CASSFPLSSYEQYF.

J is TRBJ2-5 and V is TRBV6-1, with D perhaps TRBD1 (5 bases). The CDR3 covers 14 residues. V was shortened by 1 base and J by 7 bases, with 13 bases between the two germline ends. CDR1 is MNHNS, CDR2 SASEGT, per germline. CDR3 amino acids: CASSEDRNRWTQYF. The DNA for the CDR3 is TGTGCCAGCAGTGAAGACAGGAACAGGTGGACCCAGTACTTC.

The chain uses TRBV7-9 and TRBJ1-3, with D possibly being TRBD1 (6 bases). The CDR3 contains 16 residues. Germline V lookup: CDR1 SEHNR, CDR2 FQNEAQ (reference sequence). Trimming took off 2 bases at V and 2 bases at J, with 13 bases between the two ends. The CDR3 reads CASSLPGSGAGNTIYF. The CDR3 nucleotides read TGTGCCAGCAGCTTACCAGGGTCAGGGGCTGGAAACACCATATATTTT.

The chain employs TRBV28 and TRBJ1-5; weak D call: TRBD1 (5 bases). V shed 4 bases and J shed 9 bases, with 7 bases lying between them. Germline V lookup: CDR1 MDHEN, CDR2 SYDVKM. The CDR3 contains 11 residues. CDR3 coding DNA: TGTGCCAGCAGTTACCAGGGGCCCCAGCATTTT. Its protein is CASSYQGPQHF.

V usage is TRBV27 and J usage is TRBJ2-7, with no clear D. The CDR3 is 12 amino acids. Germline values: CDR1 MNHEY, CDR2 SMNVEV (reference sequence). The V end was cut by 3 bases, the J end by 1 base, with 4 bases between. CDR3 region: CASSFSSYEQYF. CDR3 coding DNA: TGTGCCAGCAGTTTTTCTTCCTACGAGCAGTACTTC.

The rearrangement links TRBV28 to TRBJ2-1, with 8 bases lining up with TRBD2. Germline loops: CDR1 MDHEN, CDR2 SYDVKM. V lost 1 base to trimming and J lost 4 bases; unmatched junction nucleotides: 3. The CDR3 is 15 residues long. CDR3 DNA sequence: TGTGCCAGCAGTTTATCGGGAGGGTTTTACAATGAGCAGTTCTTC. It encodes CASSLSGGFYNEQFF.

The chain links TRBV5-1 to TRBJ2-7; 9 bases are a match to TRBD2. This CDR3 spans 13 amino acids. V was clipped by 4 bases and J by 7 bases; unmatched bases: 6. Germline-derived CDR1 and CDR2 are SGHRS and YFSETQ. As DNA, the CDR3 is TGCGCCAGCAGCGTGAGCGGGAGGATTGAGCAGTACTTC. As protein: CASSVSGRIEQYF.

This chain links TRBV9 with TRBJ2-2; the D gene is possibly TRBD2 (7 bases). This CDR3 is built from 15 residues. The V gene lost 5 bases and the J gene lost 2 bases, with 13 bases spanning the gap. CDR1 SGDLS and CDR2 YYNGEE come from the germline V gene. CDR3 in amino acids: CASSRGAPNTGELFF. CDR3 nucleotides: TGTGCCAGCAGTCGGGGGGCCCCTAACACCGGGGAGCTGTTTTTT.

The chain carries TRBV27 and TRBJ2-7; TRBD1 agrees at 7 bases. Trimming took 5 bases from V and 4 from J; bases not matched to a gene: 11. CDR3 length equals 15 residues. Germline V CDR1 and CDR2: MNHEY, SMNVEV (reference sequence). The CDR3 coding sequence is TGTGCCAGCAGTCCCTACACAGGGGCCAGATACGAGCAGTACTTC. Residues: CASSPYTGARYEQYF.

This chain joins TRBV18 and TRBJ2-3, with no clear D. The length of the CDR3 is 12 residues. Germline lookup yields CDR1 KGHSH and CDR2 LQKENI. Trimming removed 2 bases from V and 8 bases from J, with 8 bases in between. The CDR3 sequence is CASSPYLGTQYF. The CDR3 DNA follows: TGTGCCAGCTCACCATATTTGGGTACGCAGTATTTT.

This clone was picked up one time. The V and J genes are TRBV6-5 and TRBJ2-1; D tentatively fits TRBD1 or TRBD2 (5 bases each). V lost 6 bases and J 8 bases, leaving 20 bases between the germline ends. The CDR3 extends over 15 amino acids. The germline V gene has CDR1 MNHEY and CDR2 SVGAGI. The CDR3 reads CASRLRGEGWYEQFF. The CDR3, as DNA: TGTGCCAGCAGATTAAGGGGAGAAGGATGGTATGAGCAGTTCTTC.

The V and J genes are TRBV11-2 and TRBJ2-5; D not certain. Trimming removed 5 bases at V and 0 bases at J, with 10 bases between. From germline, CDR1 is SGHAT and CDR2 FQNNGV. This CDR3 spans 14 amino acids. The chain's CDR3 is CASSLTSDQETQYF. CDR3 sequence (DNA): TGTGCCAGCAGCCTAACCAGCGACCAAGAGACCCAGTACTTC.

The CDR3, as DNA: TGTGCCAGTAGTATCCACGTGCGGTCCGGGGAGCTGTTTTTT. Residues: CASSIHVRSGELFF. This chain uses TRBV19 with TRBJ2-2, with D unresolved. The CDR3 is 14 amino acids. Germline V gene lookup returns CDR1 LNHDA and CDR2 SQIVND (reference sequence). The V end was cut by 3 bases, the J end by 6 bases, with 11 bases between.

The rearrangement uses TRBV5-4 and TRBJ2-7; 9 bases fit TRBD2. Germline assignment: CDR1 SGHNT and CDR2 YYREEE (reference sequence). The CDR3 length is 13 residues. With 5 bases clipped from V and 2 bases from J, the junction kept 2 bases outside the gene matches. CDR3: CASSPSGTYEQYF. The CDR3 DNA follows: TGTGCCAGCAGTCCTAGCGGGACCTACGAGCAGTACTTC.

This chain uses TRBV9 with TRBJ1-2; D remains unclear. Trimming shortened V by 4 bases and J by 8 bases, and 15 bases separated the two germline ends. Germline loops: CDR1 SGDLS, CDR2 YYNGEE. This CDR3 has 13 residues. Here the CDR3 reads CASSLSHRGGYTF. CDR3 in DNA: TGTGCCAGCAGCCTAAGCCATAGAGGGGGCTACACCTTC.

This clone came up once. The gene calls are TRBV6-5 and TRBJ1-2; possible D gene TRBD1, 6 bases. The V and J ends lost 6 bases and 4 bases respectively, with 12 bases between them. Germline V lookup: CDR1 MNHEY, CDR2 SVGAGI. CDR3 length: 13 amino acids. The CDR3 loop is CASRLGTPYGYTF. The CDR3 DNA sequence: TGTGCCAGCAGGCTCGGGACACCCTATGGCTACACCTTC.

The chain carries TRBV23-1 and TRBJ1-5, with D maybe TRBD1 (5 bases). TRBV23-1 is an ORF, and what it does is uncertain. V was clipped by 4 bases and J by 5 bases, with 21 bases between them. The CDR3 has 17 amino acids. The CDR3 DNA sequence: TGCGCCAGCAGTCGACCACTCTTTCCAGGGTATGATCAGCCCCAGCATTTT. It translates to CASSRPLFPGYDQPQHF.

The V call is TRBV5-1, the J call TRBJ2-2; TRBD1 agrees at 11 bases. CDR1 SGHRS and CDR2 YFSETQ come from the germline V gene. The CDR3 is 15 residues long. Trimming cost V 5 bases and J 2 bases; bases outside gene matches: 2. The CDR3 loop reads CASRGTGGNTGELFF. The CDR3 DNA reads as TGCGCCAGCAGGGGGACAGGGGGAAACACCGGGGAGCTGTTTTTT.

A note on this clone: The germline gene is not matched at one end of the junction; a read error may be the cause. V gene TRBV13 combines with J gene TRBJ1-2, with D possibly matching TRBD1 (5 bases). Germline assignment: CDR1 PRHDT and CDR2 FYEKMQ (reference sequence). There are 15 residues in the CDR3. CDR3 sequence (DNA): TGTGCCAGCAGCATAGGGGACGGACTCAACTATGGCTACACCTTC. Translated, it gives CASSIGDGLNYGYTF.

The rearrangement links TRBV2 to TRBJ2-1; either TRBD1 or TRBD2 may supply D (5 bases each). The CDR3 length is 16 residues. V lost 4 bases and J 5 bases, leaving 18 bases between the germline ends. Germline V gene data show CDR1 as SNHLY and CDR2 as FYNNEI. CDR3 coding DNA: TGTGCCAGCAGTGCGAGCCGGGATAGGGGCCACAATGAGCAGTTCTTC. This codes for CASSASRDRGHNEQFF.